A selection of T cell receptor beta chains follows, all from one sample in a study of T cell clones after liver transplantation. Profiling relied on immunoSEQ multiplex PCR, and the TCRdb table lists in-frame clones only, not all of them. The data show 65,000 to 85,000 clones, about 85% seen once. The sample here was CD4+ T cells from blood, taken 48 months after liver transplant. The receptors derive from a human patient who received a liver transplant. Some T cells may arise from the graft donor. The CDR3 runs from the conserved cysteine through the conserved F or W. The D gene is left open where the match is weak. The size field is filled for only some rows; it gives once, few, many or a size class.

d_call	v_call	j_call	clone_size	cdr3_aa	cdr3_nt
NA	TRBV19	TRBJ2-3	few	CASSIAHTDTQYF	TGTGCCAGTAGTATAGCACACACAGATACGCAGTATTTT
NA	TRBV30	TRBJ1-2	NA	CAWWQDYSHGYTF	TGTGCCTGGTGGCAGGACTACAGTCATGGCTACACCTTC
TRBD1	TRBV29-1	TRBJ1-1	NA	CSVILGQGGTEAFF	TGCAGCGTTATACTCGGACAGGGAGGGACTGAAGCTTTCTTT
NA	TRBV28	TRBJ2-1	once	CASSSGQFRSYNEQFF	TGTGCCAGCAGTTCAGGACAGTTTCGATCCTACAATGAGCAGTTCTTC
NA	TRBV4-2	TRBJ1-1	few	CASSPRTADTEAFF	TGTGCCAGCAGCCCTAGGACAGCGGACACTGAAGCTTTCTTT
NA	TRBV18	TRBJ1-1	NA	CASSPAQGKRNTEAFF	TGTGCCAGCTCACCCGCCCAGGGGAAGCGGAACACTGAAGCTTTCTTT
NA	TRBV7-7	TRBJ2-5	NA	CASSLALGETQYF	TGTGCCAGCAGCTTAGCGTTAGGGGAGACCCAGTACTTC
TRBD1	TRBV5-1	TRBJ1-1	NA	CASSQSRDRGEAFF	TGCGCCAGCAGCCAGTCCCGGGACAGGGGTGAGGCTTTCTTT
TRBD2	TRBV18	TRBJ2-2	few	CASSPSSGRGTGELFF	TGTGCCAGCTCACCAAGTAGCGGGAGAGGCACCGGGGAGCTGTTTTTT
NA	TRBV4-1	TRBJ1-4	NA	CASSQEWGGRGTNEKLFF	TGCGCCAGCAGCCAAGAGTGGGGGGGTCGTGGAACTAATGAAAAACTGTTTTTT
NA	TRBV6-6	TRBJ1-1	NA	CASTKAGANMNTEAFF	TGTGCCAGCACCAAGGCAGGGGCAAACATGAACACTGAAGCTTTCTTT
TRBD1	TRBV19	TRBJ1-1	NA	CASGRRPGQGRTEAFF	TGTGCCAGTGGAAGGAGGCCGGGACAGGGACGCACTGAAGCTTTCTTT
NA	TRBV9	TRBJ2-3	NA	CASSVAMGTDTQYF	TGTGCCAGCAGCGTAGCGATGGGAACAGATACGCAGTATTTT
NA	TRBV9	TRBJ2-7	NA	CASSPPGGFGEQYF	TGTGCCAGCAGCCCCCCCGGCGGGTTCGGCGAGCAGTACTTC
NA	TRBV4-2	TRBJ2-2	NA	CASSFELQGRKLFF	TGTGCCAGCAGCTTTGAATTACAGGGTCGGAAGCTGTTTTTT
NA	TRBV5-1	TRBJ2-7	NA	CASSLGGSTYEQYF	TGCGCCAGCAGCTTGGGGGGTTCCACCTACGAGCAGTACTTC
NA	TRBV6-6	TRBJ2-7	NA	CASSYSYGAAYEQYF	TGTGCCAGCAGTTACTCCTATGGGGCTGCCTACGAGCAGTACTTC
TRBD2	TRBV28	TRBJ2-2	NA	CASRRGGRADTGELFF	TGTGCCAGCAGACGAGGCGGGAGGGCCGACACCGGGGAGCTGTTTTTT
NA	TRBV5-1	TRBJ2-5	NA	CASSFQARTAYQETQYF	TGCGCCAGCAGCTTCCAGGCCCGAACAGCGTACCAAGAGACCCAGTACTTC
NA	TRBV12-1	TRBJ2-5	NA	CASSIPTRKGETQYF	TGTGCCAGCAGCATACCTACTAGAAAGGGAGAGACCCAGTACTTC
NA	TRBV30	TRBJ2-5	NA	CAWSARYQETQYF	TGTGCCTGGAGTGCACGATACCAAGAGACCCAGTACTTC
TRBD1	TRBV5-4	TRBJ2-7	NA	CASSRDRGRTTYEQYF	TGTGCCAGCAGCCGGGACAGGGGGCGGACCACCTACGAGCAGTACTTC
TRBD1	TRBV11-2	TRBJ2-7	NA	CASSPRTGLNEQYF	TGTGCCAGCAGCCCGAGGACAGGGTTAAACGAGCAGTACTTC
NA	TRBV28	TRBJ1-2	once	CASRSMGSTYLSYGYTF	TGTGCCAGCCGTTCTATGGGCTCAACATACCTGTCCTATGGCTACACCTTC
NA	TRBV28	TRBJ2-1	NA	CASSFPPAGGSSYNEQFF	TGTGCCAGCAGTTTCCCCCCGGCAGGGGGGAGCTCCTACAATGAGCAGTTCTTC
NA	TRBV29-1	TRBJ2-7	NA	CSGGGTSFEQYF	TGCAGCGGAGGGGGGACATCTTTCGAGCAGTACTTC
NA	TRBV7-2	TRBJ2-1	few	CASRPTTGASPNEQFF	TGTGCCAGCAGACCCACTACGGGAGCCAGCCCGAATGAGCAGTTCTTC
TRBD1	TRBV7-2	TRBJ1-1	NA	CASSPRWPGGAYTEAFF	TGTGCCAGCAGCCCCCGTTGGCCAGGGGGCGCCTACACTGAAGCTTTCTTT
NA	TRBV10-3	TRBJ2-3	NA	CAISESPDTQYF	TGTGCCATCAGTGAGTCACCAGATACGCAGTATTTT
NA	TRBV7-2	TRBJ2-5	NA	CASSRGGTQYF	TGTGCCAGCAGTAGGGGGGGGACCCAGTACTTC
TRBD1	TRBV2	TRBJ2-7	NA	CASHRGDSYEQYF	TGTGCCAGTCACAGGGGCGACTCCTACGAGCAGTACTTC
TRBD2	TRBV30	TRBJ2-5	once	CAWASGRAFGETQYF	TGTGCCTGGGCGAGCGGGAGGGCCTTTGGGGAGACCCAGTACTTC
NA	TRBV7-8	TRBJ1-1	once	CASSFSPDTEAFF	TGTGCCAGCAGCTTCTCTCCAGACACTGAAGCTTTCTTT
NA	TRBV18	TRBJ2-5	once	CASSPDFSEETQYF	TGTGCCAGCTCGCCGGACTTCTCCGAAGAGACCCAGTACTTC
TRBD1	TRBV7-2	TRBJ1-1	once	CASSFTGVGTEAFF	TGTGCCAGCAGTTTTACAGGGGTAGGCACTGAAGCTTTCTTT
NA	TRBV5-1	TRBJ2-2	NA	CASSLGRENTGELFF	TGCGCCAGCAGCTTGGGACGGGAGAACACCGGGGAGCTGTTTTTT
TRBD2	TRBV9	TRBJ2-1	few	CASSVGSAGLGSSYNEQFF	TGTGCCAGCAGCGTAGGCTCAGCGGGACTAGGGTCGTCCTACAATGAGCAGTTCTTC
TRBD2	TRBV18	TRBJ2-1	once	CASSLTSGRYNEQFF	TGTGCCAGCTCACTCACCAGCGGGAGGTACAATGAGCAGTTCTTC
TRBD1	TRBV10-3	TRBJ2-5	NA	CAISGRREGQGQETQYF	TGTGCCATCAGTGGGCGGAGGGAAGGACAGGGTCAAGAGACCCAGTACTTC
NA	TRBV6-1	TRBJ1-1	NA	CASSESRDNHEAFF	TGTGCCAGCAGTGAATCTAGGGACAACCATGAAGCTTTCTTT
TRBD2	TRBV11-3	TRBJ2-1	NA	CASSPLRGSSYNEQFF	TGTGCCAGCAGTCCCCTTCGCGGGAGCTCCTACAATGAGCAGTTCTTC
TRBD2	TRBV6-1	TRBJ2-3	NA	CASSRTSTTDTQYF	TGTGCCAGCAGCCGGACTAGCACCACAGATACGCAGTATTTT
NA	TRBV29-1	TRBJ2-3	NA	CSVENSDTQYF	TGCAGCGTTGAGAACTCAGATACGCAGTATTTT
NA	TRBV19	TRBJ1-2	NA	CASSIEGGYTF	TGTGCCAGTAGTATAGAGGGAGGCTACACCTTC
NA	TRBV4-1	TRBJ1-4	NA	CASSQDGSHNEKLFF	TGCGCCAGCAGCCAAGACGGGTCTCATAATGAAAAACTGTTTTTT
NA	TRBV5-6	TRBJ2-2	once	CASRSGTNTGELFF	TGTGCCAGCAGGTCGGGAACGAACACCGGGGAGCTGTTTTTT
TRBD1	TRBV5-5	TRBJ2-1	NA	CASSLSGQAEFF	TGTGCCAGCAGCTTGAGTGGACAGGCTGAGTTCTTC
TRBD2	TRBV28	TRBJ2-3	NA	CASSATSGGTDTQYF	TGTGCCAGCAGTGCGACTAGCGGGGGCACAGATACGCAGTATTTT
NA	TRBV10-3	TRBJ2-3	NA	CAISAADTQYF	TGTGCCATCAGTGCAGCAGATACGCAGTATTTT
TRBD1	TRBV5-1	TRBJ2-7	NA	CASSLARDRVGTF	TGCGCCAGCAGCTTGGCGAGGGACAGGGTCGGTACCTTC
TRBD2	TRBV7-2	TRBJ2-1	NA	CASSFSAGLASGEQFF	TGTGCCAGCAGCTTCTCGGCGGGACTAGCGAGCGGTGAGCAGTTCTTC
TRBD1	TRBV10-3	TRBJ2-7	NA	CAISETLRQGRYEQYF	TGTGCCATCAGTGAGACGTTACGACAGGGTCGGTACGAGCAGTACTTC